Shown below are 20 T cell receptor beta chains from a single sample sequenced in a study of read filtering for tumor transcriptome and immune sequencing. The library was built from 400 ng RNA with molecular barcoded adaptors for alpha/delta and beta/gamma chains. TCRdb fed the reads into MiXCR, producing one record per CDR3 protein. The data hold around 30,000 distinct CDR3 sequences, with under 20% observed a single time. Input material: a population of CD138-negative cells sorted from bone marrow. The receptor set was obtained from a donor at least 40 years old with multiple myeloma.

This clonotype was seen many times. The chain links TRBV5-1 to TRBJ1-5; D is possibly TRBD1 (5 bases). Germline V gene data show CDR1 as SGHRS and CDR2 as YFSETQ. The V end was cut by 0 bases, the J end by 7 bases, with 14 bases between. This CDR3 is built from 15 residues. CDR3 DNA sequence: TGCGCCAGCAGCTTGGAAGTGGGCGCAGGGCAGCCCCAGCATTTT. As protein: CASSLEVGAGQPQHF.

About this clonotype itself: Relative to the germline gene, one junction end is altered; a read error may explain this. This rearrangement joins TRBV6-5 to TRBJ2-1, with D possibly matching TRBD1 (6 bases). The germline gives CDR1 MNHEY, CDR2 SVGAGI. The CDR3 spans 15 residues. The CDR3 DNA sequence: TGTGCCAGCACCCAGTGGTCAGGGGCAAGCAGTGAGCAGTCCTTC. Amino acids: CASTQWSGASSEQSF.

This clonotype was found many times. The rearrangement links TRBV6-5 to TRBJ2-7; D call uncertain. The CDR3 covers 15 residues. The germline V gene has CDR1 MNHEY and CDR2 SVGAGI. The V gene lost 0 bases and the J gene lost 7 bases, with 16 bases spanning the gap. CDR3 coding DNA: TGTGCCAGCAGTTACTCGACGGTCTTGTGGGAAGAGCAGTACTTC. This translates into CASSYSTVLWEEQYF.

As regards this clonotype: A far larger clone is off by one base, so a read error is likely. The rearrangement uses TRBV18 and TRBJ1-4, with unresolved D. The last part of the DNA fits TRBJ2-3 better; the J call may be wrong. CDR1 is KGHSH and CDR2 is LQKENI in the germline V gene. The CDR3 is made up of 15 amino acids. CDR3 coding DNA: TGTGCCAGCTCACCAAGTCCAGCCGCCCCAGATACGCAGTATTTT. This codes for CASSPSPAAPDTQYF.

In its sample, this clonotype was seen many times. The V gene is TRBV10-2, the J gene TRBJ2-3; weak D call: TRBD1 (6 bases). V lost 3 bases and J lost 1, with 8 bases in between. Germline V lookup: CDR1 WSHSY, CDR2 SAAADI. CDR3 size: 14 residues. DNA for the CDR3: TGCGCCAGCAGTGACAACAGGGGCACAGATACGCAGTATTTT. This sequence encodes CASSDNRGTDTQYF.

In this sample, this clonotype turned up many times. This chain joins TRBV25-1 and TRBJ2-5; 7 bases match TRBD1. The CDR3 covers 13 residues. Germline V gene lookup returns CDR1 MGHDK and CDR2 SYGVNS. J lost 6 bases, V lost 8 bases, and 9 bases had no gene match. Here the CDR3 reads CASGDSFGKTQYF. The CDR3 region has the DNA TGTGCCAGCGGGGACAGTTTCGGGAAGACCCAGTACTTC.

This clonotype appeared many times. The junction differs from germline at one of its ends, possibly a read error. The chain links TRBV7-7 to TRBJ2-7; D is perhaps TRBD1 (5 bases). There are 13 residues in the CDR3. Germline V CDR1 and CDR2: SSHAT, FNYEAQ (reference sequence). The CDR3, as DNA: TGTGCTAGCAGCTTGACAGACTCGGACGAGCAGTACTTC. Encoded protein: CASSLTDSDEQYF.

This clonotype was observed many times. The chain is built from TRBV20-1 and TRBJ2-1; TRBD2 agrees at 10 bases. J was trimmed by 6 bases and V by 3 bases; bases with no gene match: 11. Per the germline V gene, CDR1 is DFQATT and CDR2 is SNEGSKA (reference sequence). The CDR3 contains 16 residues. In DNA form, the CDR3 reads TGCAGTGCTAGGGATGCCCTAGCGGGAGAGGTCAATGAGCAGTTCTTC. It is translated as CSARDALAGEVNEQFF.

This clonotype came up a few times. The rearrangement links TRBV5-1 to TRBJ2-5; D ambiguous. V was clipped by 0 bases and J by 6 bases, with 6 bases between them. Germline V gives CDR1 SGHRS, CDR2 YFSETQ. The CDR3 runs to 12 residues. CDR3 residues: CASSLGLKTQYF. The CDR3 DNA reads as TGCGCCAGCAGCTTGGGTTTGAAGACCCAGTACTTC.

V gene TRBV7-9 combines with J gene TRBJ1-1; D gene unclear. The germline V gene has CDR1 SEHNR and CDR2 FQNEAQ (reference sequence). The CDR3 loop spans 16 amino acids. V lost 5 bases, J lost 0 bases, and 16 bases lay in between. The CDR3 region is CASSLGRGRLNTEAFF. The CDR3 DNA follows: TGTGCCAGCAGCCTCGGAAGAGGGCGGTTGAACACTGAAGCTTTCTTT. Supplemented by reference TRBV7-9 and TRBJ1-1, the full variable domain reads DTGVSQNPRHKITKRGQNVTFRCDPISEHNRLYWYRQTLGQGPEFLTYFQNEAQLEKSRLLSDRFSAERPKGSFSTLEIQRTEQGDSAMYLCASSLGRGRLNTEAFFGQGTRLTVV.

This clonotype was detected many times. The CDR3 is CAWTRGGGRNEQFF. Written as DNA, the CDR3 is TGTGCCTGGACGCGGGGGGGAGGTCGCAATGAGCAGTTCTTC. The chain uses TRBV30 and TRBJ2-1; 9 nucleotides line up with TRBD2. The trim removed 4 bases at V and 6 bases at J, leaving 7 bases unmatched. CDR1 GTSNPN and CDR2 SVGIG come from the germline V gene (reference sequence). The CDR3 covers 14 residues.

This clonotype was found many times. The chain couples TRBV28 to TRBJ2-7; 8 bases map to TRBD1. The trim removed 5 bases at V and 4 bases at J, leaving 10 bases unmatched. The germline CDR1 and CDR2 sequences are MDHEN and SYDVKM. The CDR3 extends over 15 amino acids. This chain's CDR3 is CASSPSDRAGYEQYF. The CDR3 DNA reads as TGTGCCAGCAGTCCCTCGGACAGGGCGGGATACGAGCAGTACTTC.

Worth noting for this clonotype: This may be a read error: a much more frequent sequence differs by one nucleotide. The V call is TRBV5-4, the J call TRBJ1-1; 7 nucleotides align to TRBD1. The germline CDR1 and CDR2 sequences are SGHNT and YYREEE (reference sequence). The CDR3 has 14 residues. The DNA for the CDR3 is TGTGCCAGCAGCGGACAGGCGATGAACACTGAAGCTTCCTTT. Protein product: CASSGQAMNTEASF.

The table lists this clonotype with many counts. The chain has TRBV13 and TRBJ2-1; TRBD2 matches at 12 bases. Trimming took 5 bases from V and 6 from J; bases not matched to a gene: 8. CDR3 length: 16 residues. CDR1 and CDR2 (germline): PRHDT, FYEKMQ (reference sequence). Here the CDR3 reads CASSRRTSGTVNEQFF. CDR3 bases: TGTGCCAGCAGCCGCCGGACTAGCGGGACTGTCAATGAGCAGTTCTTC.

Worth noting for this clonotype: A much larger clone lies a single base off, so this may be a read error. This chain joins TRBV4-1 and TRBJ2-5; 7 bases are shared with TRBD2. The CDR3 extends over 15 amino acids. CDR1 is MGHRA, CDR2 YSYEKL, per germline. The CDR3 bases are TGCGTCAGCAGCCAAGATCCCGGGAGGAGCAAGACCCAGTACTTC. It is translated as CVSSQDPGRSKTQYF.

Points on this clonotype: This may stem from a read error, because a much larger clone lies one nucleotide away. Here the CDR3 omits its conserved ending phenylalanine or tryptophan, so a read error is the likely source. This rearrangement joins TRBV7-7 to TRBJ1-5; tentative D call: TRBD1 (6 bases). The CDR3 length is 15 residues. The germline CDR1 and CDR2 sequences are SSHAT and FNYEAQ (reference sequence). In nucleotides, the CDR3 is TGTGCTAGCAGCCCCAGGGGTCGGGTCAATCAGCCCCAGCATCTT. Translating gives CASSPRGRVNQPQHL.

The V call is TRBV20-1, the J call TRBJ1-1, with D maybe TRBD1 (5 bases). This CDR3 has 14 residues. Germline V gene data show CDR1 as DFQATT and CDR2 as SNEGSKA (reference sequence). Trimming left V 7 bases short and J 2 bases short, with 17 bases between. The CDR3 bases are TGCAGTGTTTCTTTCGGGGGAGGAAACACTGAAGCTTTCTTT. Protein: CSVSFGGGNTEAFF.

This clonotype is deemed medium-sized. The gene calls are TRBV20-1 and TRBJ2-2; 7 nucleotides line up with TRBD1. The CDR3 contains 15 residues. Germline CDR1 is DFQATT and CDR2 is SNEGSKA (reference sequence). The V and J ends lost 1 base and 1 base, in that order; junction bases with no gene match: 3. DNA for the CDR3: TGCAGTGCTAGAGGAGGGACAGTGAACACCGGGGAGCTGTTTTTT. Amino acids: CSARGGTVNTGELFF.

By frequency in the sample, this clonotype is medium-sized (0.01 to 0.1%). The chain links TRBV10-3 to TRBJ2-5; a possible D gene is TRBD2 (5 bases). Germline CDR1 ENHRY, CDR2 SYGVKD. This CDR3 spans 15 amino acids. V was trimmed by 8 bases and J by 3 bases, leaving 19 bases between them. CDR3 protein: CAISSGQTGEETQYF. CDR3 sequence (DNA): TGTGCCATCTCCAGTGGGCAAACCGGGGAAGAGACCCAGTACTTC.

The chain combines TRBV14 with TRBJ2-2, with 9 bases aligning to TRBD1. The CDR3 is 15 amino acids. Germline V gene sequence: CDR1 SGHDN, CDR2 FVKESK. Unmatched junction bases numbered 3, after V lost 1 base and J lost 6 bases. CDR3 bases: TGTGCCAGCAGCCAAGGGACAGGGGTTTCCGGGGAGCTGTTTTTT. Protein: CASSQGTGVSGELFF.